These 17 T cell receptor beta chains originate from one sample sequenced in a study of shared clonotypes between healthy human individuals. Clones were read by immunoSEQ multiplex PCR, and TCRdb kept only the in-frame ones, dropping some. This sample has 800,000 to 1,200,000 clones, with 75% to 80% found just once. Sequencing used memory CD4+ T cells from PBMCs. Subset described: CD45RA-negative fraction. These TCRs come from a man between 18 and 35 years old in good health. Some clones in this sample may be carry-over from other donors' samples.

The rearrangement links TRBV14 to TRBJ2-1; D is ambiguous. Germline CDR1 reads SGHDN; CDR2 reads FVKESK. The CDR3 is made up of 14 amino acids. Deletions cut 1 base from V and 6 bases from J, with 10 bases between. The CDR3 DNA reads TGTGCCAGCAGCCAAGCTAGTTACGGCAATGAGCAGTTCTTC. It specifies CASSQASYGNEQFF.

This clone appeared a single time. The V gene is TRBV4-3, the J gene TRBJ2-2; D is perhaps TRBD1 (6 bases). The length of the CDR3 is 16 residues. The germline V and J ends were trimmed by 2 bases and 4 bases, with 14 bases remaining between them. CDR1 is LGHNA and CDR2 is YSLEER in the germline V gene. DNA of the CDR3: TGCGCCAGCAGCCAAAAACAGGGCAGGGGCACCGGGGAGCTGTTTTTT. Its protein is CASSQKQGRGTGELFF.

The chain carries TRBV5-1 and TRBJ2-5, with a possible D match to TRBD2 (6 bases). The germline V and J ends were trimmed by 1 base and 0 bases, with 10 bases remaining between them. The CDR3 length is 15 residues. CDR1 is SGHRS, CDR2 YFSETQ, per germline. DNA of the CDR3: TGCGCCAGCAGCTTGCGCGGGGACGACCAAGAGACCCAGTACTTC. Its translation: CASSLRGDDQETQYF.

The CDR3 protein is CASSLRPGTSGRANEQFF. For the CDR3, the DNA is TGTGCCAGCAGCTTAAGGCCCGGGACTAGCGGGAGGGCCAATGAGCAGTTCTTC. The chain has TRBV7-3 and TRBJ2-1; 16 bases agree with TRBD2. Germline lookup yields CDR1 SGHTA and CDR2 FQGTGA. This CDR3 is 18 amino acids long. Unmatched junction bases numbered 6, after V lost 1 base and J lost 6 bases.

This clone came up once. The chain couples TRBV5-6 to TRBJ2-7; TRBD1 matches at 10 bases. The germline CDR1 and CDR2 sequences are SGHDT and YYEEEE. This CDR3 is built from 15 residues. J lost 5 bases, V lost 4 bases, and 9 bases had no gene match. The CDR3 nucleotides read TGTGCCAGCAGCCCCGACAGGGGGCTAAGGGACGAGCAGTACTTC. This sequence encodes CASSPDRGLRDEQYF.

The table lists this clone with a few counts. The chain uses TRBV7-9 and TRBJ2-2, with TRBD2 matching over 7 bases. Trimming took 3 bases from V and 4 from J; bases not matched to a gene: 5. CDR1 SEHNR and CDR2 FQNEAQ come from the germline V gene (reference sequence). This CDR3 has 15 residues. The chain's CDR3 is CASSLTSRSTGELFF. In nucleotides, the CDR3 is TGTGCCAGCAGCTTGACTAGCCGAAGCACCGGGGAGCTGTTTTTT.

The chain employs TRBV29-1 and TRBJ1-1; 8 bases align to TRBD1. Losses at the gene ends were 3 bases for V and 1 base for J; bases not matched to a gene: 4. The germline gives CDR1 SQVTM, CDR2 ANQGSEA. The CDR3 is 14 amino acids. The CDR3 DNA reads as TGCAGCGTTGACCGGGACAGGAAGAACACTGAAGCTTTCTTT. The encoded protein is CSVDRDRKNTEAFF.

The V gene is TRBV6-6, the J gene TRBJ1-1; the D is unclear. V dropped 6 bases and J dropped 3 bases, with 8 bases sitting between them. The CDR3 extends over 12 amino acids. The V gene's germline CDR1 is MNHNY and CDR2 SVGAGI (reference sequence). For the CDR3, the DNA is TGTGCCAGCAGGCGATTCGACACTGAAGCTTTCTTT. Amino acid sequence: CASRRFDTEAFF.

This clone was found a few times. The chain couples TRBV9 to TRBJ2-3; unclear D gene. The germline V and J ends were trimmed by 0 bases and 2 bases, with 7 bases remaining between them. CDR3 size: 14 residues. Germline V gene sequence: CDR1 SGDLS, CDR2 YYNGEE. The CDR3 spells CASSVESFTDTQYF. The CDR3 DNA reads TGTGCCAGCAGCGTAGAGTCCTTCACAGATACGCAGTATTTT.

This clone has only one observation. V and J are TRBV10-3 and TRBJ2-5; 8 bases match TRBD2. Losses at the gene ends were 7 bases for V and 5 bases for J; bases not matched to a gene: 9. Per germline, CDR1 ENHRY and CDR2 SYGVKD. CDR3 length: 14 amino acids. This CDR3 reads CAIMSGSGRETQYF. DNA of the CDR3: TGTGCCATCATGAGCGGGAGCGGTAGGGAGACCCAGTACTTC.

The sample holds a few counts of this clone. The chain recombines TRBV7-3 with TRBJ2-5, with TRBD2 as a possible D gene (6 bases). Trimming pared 5 bases from V and 7 bases from J, leaving 14 bases between. CDR1 SGHTA and CDR2 FQGTGA come from the germline V gene. This CDR3 is built from 13 residues. The DNA for the CDR3 is TGTGCCAGCAGCCCCCGGGGGACGGGGACCCAGTACTTC. Its protein is CASSPRGTGTQYF.

This chain uses TRBV9 with TRBJ2-7, with a tentative D call TRBD2 (5 bases). The length of the CDR3 is 14 residues. The germline V gene encodes CDR1 SGDLS and CDR2 YYNGEE. V lost 6 bases to trimming and J lost 0 bases, with 13 bases between them. The CDR3: CASNRADSSYEQYF. In nucleotides, the CDR3 is TGTGCCAGCAATCGAGCGGATAGCTCCTACGAGCAGTACTTC.

The CDR3 DNA sequence: TGTGCCAGCAGTGAACTGGGACTAGCGGCCATCTCCTACAATGAGCAGTTCTTC. This encodes CASSELGLAAISYNEQFF. This sequence joins TRBV6-1 and TRBJ2-1, with 11 bases matching TRBD2. The germline CDR1 and CDR2 sequences are MNHNS and SASEGT. The CDR3 sequence is 18 residues long. Trimming took 2 bases from V and 0 from J; bases not matched to a gene: 6.

This clone has only a few counts. The genes are TRBV6-6 and TRBJ2-1, with D tentatively TRBD2 (8 bases). Germline lookup yields CDR1 MNHNY and CDR2 SVGAGI (reference sequence). The CDR3 loop spans 15 amino acids. Trimming cost V 5 bases and J 9 bases, with 20 bases left between them. CDR3 DNA sequence: TGTGCCAGCAGTAACAGGGGACTAGGCATGTCTGAGCAGTTCTTC. Translated: CASSNRGLGMSEQFF.

There are a few counts of this clone. The chain couples TRBV5-1 to TRBJ2-1; tentatively, D is TRBD2 (6 bases). V lost 0 bases to trimming and J lost 4 bases, with 14 bases between them. This CDR3 is built from 16 residues. Germline V gives CDR1 SGHRS, CDR2 YFSETQ. The CDR3 spells CASSLAPGGTYNEQFF. The CDR3 bases are TGCGCCAGCAGCTTGGCCCCGGGCGGGACTTACAATGAGCAGTTCTTC.

This clone came up a few times. The CDR3 is CSGSQRNTEAFF. CDR3 bases: TGCAGCGGTTCACAGAGGAACACTGAAGCTTTCTTT. The genes are TRBV29-1 and TRBJ1-1, with D unresolved. The CDR3 is 12 residues long. Germline CDR1 is SQVTM and CDR2 is ANQGSEA. Trimming left V 7 bases short and J 1 base short, with 10 bases between.

The chain employs TRBV5-8 and TRBJ1-5; D is ambiguous. Germline-derived CDR1 and CDR2 are SGHTS and YDEGEE. V was pared by 1 base and J by 1 base, with 12 bases between. The CDR3 sequence is 16 residues long. The CDR3 bases are TGTGCCAGCAGCTTGCCGGAAACAAGGAGCAATCAGCCCCAGCATTTT. Translation gives CASSLPETRSNQPQHF.